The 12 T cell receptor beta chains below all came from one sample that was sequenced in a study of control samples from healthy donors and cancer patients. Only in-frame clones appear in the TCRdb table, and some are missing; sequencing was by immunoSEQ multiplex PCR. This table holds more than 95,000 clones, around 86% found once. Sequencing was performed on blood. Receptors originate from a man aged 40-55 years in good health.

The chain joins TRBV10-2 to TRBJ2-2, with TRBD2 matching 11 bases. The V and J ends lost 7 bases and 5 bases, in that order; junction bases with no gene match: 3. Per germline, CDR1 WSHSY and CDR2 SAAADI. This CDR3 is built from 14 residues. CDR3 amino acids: CASIAGGITGELFF. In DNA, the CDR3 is TGCGCCAGCATAGCGGGGGGGATAACCGGGGAGCTGTTTTTT.

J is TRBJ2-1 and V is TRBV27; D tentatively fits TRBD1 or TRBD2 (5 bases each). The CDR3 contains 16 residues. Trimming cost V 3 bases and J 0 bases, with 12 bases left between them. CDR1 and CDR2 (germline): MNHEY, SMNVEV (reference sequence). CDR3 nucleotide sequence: TGTGCCAGCAGTTTCTCTCGGGGCTTCTCCTACAATGAGCAGTTCTTC. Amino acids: CASSFSRGFSYNEQFF.

The CDR3 protein is CASSLPSGGQTGELFF. The CDR3 DNA reads TGTGCCAGCAGCCTACCCAGCGGGGGGCAAACCGGGGAGCTGTTTTTT. J is TRBJ2-2 and V is TRBV25-1; TRBD2 agrees at 9 bases. Unmatched junction bases numbered 10, after V lost 6 bases and J lost 5 bases. Germline CDR1 reads MGHDK; CDR2 reads SYGVNS. The CDR3 length is 16 residues.

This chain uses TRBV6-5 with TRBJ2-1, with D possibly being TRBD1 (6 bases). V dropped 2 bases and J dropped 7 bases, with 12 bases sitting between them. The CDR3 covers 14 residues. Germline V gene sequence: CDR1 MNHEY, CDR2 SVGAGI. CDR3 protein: CASSYADSRNEQFF. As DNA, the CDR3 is TGTGCCAGCAGTTACGCGGACAGTAGGAATGAGCAGTTCTTC.

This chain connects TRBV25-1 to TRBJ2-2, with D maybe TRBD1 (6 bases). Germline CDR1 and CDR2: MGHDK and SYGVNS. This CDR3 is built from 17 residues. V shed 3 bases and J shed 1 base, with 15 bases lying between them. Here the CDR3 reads CASSEVSKTGNTGELFF. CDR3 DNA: TGTGCCAGCAGTGAGGTTTCTAAGACAGGGAACACCGGGGAGCTGTTTTTT.

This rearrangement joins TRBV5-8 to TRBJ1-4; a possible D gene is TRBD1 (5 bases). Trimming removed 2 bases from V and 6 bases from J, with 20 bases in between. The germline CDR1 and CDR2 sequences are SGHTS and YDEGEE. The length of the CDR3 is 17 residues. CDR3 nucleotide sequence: TGTGCCAGCAGCTTCGGGACTGGGGGATCTGCGGATGAAAAACTGTTTTTT. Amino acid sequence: CASSFGTGGSADEKLFF.

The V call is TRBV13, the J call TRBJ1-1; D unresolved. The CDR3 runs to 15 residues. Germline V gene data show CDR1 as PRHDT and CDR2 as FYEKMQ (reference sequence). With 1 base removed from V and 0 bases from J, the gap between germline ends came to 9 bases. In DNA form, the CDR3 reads TGTGCCAGCAGCTTAGAAGGGCGAATGAACACTGAAGCTTTCTTT. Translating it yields CASSLEGRMNTEAFF.

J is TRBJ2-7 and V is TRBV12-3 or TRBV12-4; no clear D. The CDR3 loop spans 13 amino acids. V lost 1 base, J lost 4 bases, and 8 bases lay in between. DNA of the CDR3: TGTGCCAGCAGTTTAGGGCGTCGATACGAGCAGTACTTC. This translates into CASSLGRRYEQYF.

The CDR3 nucleotides are TGCGCCAGCAGCCAAGAATATTGGCAGGGGGAGTACAATGAGCAGTTCTTC. Protein product: CASSQEYWQGEYNEQFF. V and J are TRBV4-3 and TRBJ2-1; TRBD1 agrees at 7 bases. J was trimmed by 4 bases and V by 0 bases; bases with no gene match: 9. The CDR3 length is 17 residues. Germline V gene data show CDR1 as LGHNA and CDR2 as YSLEER.

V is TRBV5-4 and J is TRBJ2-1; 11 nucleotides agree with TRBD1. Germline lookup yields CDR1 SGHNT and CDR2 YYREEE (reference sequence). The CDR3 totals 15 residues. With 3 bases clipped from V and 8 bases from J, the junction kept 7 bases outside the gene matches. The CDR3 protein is CASSSGQGAGYEQFF. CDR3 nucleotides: TGTGCCAGCAGCTCCGGACAGGGGGCTGGTTATGAGCAGTTCTTC.

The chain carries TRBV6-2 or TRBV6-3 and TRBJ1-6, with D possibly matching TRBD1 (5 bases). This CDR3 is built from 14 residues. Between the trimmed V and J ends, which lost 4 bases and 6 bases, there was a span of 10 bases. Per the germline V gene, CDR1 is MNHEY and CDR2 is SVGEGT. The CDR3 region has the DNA TGTGCCAGCAGTTGGGGACGGGTTAATTCACCCCTCCACTTT. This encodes CASSWGRVNSPLHF.

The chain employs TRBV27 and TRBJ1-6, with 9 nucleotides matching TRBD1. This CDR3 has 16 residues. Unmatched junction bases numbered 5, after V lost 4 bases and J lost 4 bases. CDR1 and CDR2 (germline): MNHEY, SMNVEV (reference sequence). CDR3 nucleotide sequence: TGTGCCAGCAGTTCAAAGACAGGGGGTTATAATTCACCCCTCCACTTT. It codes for CASSSKTGGYNSPLHF.